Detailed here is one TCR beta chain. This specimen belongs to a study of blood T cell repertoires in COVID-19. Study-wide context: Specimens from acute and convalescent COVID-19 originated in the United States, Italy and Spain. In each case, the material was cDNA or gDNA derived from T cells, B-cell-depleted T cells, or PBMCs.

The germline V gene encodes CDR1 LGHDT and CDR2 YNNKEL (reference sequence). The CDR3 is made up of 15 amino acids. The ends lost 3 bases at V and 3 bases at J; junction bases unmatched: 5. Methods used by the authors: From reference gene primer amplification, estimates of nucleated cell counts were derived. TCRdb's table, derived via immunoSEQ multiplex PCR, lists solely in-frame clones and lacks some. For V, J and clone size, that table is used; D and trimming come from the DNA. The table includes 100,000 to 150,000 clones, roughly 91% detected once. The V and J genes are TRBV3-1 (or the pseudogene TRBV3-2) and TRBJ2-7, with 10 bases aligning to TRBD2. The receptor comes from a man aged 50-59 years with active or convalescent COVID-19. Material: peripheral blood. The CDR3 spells CASSQLAGGVYEQYF. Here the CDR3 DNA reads TGTGCCAGCAGCCAGTTAGCGGGAGGTGTCTACGAGCAGTACTTC.